This T cell receptor beta chain was identified in a study of identical twins. Comment on this clonotype: The antigen remains undetermined.

General observations from the study: Weaker excess twin sharing was seen among beta out-of-frame sequences. Memory repertoires lacked the insertion deficit that abundant cord blood beta clonotypes showed. Zero-insertion findings could be partly confounded by invariant cells (MAIT and iNKT cells).

TCRdb redid the calling of the 5' RACE reads with MiXCR, one entry per CDR3 protein. The sample contains around 1.7 million distinct CDR3 sequences, under 35% of which appear only once. CDR1 and CDR2 (germline): MGHDK, SYGVNS. The CDR3 loop spans 16 amino acids. After removal of 5 bases from V and 5 bases from J, the junction contained 10 bases not matched to a gene. With no exceptions, donors were healthy Caucasians. This TCR derives from a newborn girl in good health. J is TRBJ2-3 and V is TRBV25-1; 10 bases agree with TRBD1. Specimen: cord blood. CDR3 region: CASSHPGTGEGDTQYF. The CDR3 DNA is TGTGCCAGCAGTCACCCCGGGACAGGGGAAGGAGATACGCAGTATTTT. The variable domain in full, with the rest retrieved from reference TRBV25-1 and TRBJ2-3, is EADIYQTPRYLVIGTGKKITLECSQTMGHDKMYWYQQDPGMELHLIHYSYGVNSTEKGDLSSESTVSRIRTEHFPLTLESARPSHTSQYLCASSHPGTGEGDTQYFGPGTRLTVL.